The 17 T cell receptor beta chains listed next were all sequenced from one sample in a study of neurological immune-mediated disorders (dated by TCRdb to about 2019). The receptor library was made with 5' RACE. TCRdb shows the sequencer as Illumina HiSeq 2500. The raw public reads went through TCRdb reprocessing: fastp at Q25, MiXCR clone calling, in-frame beta chains kept. Each CDR3 protein appears once, grouped with its most common genes and DNA. The sample data list tens of thousands of distinct CDR3 sequences, and roughly an eighth of these were observed just once. The biggest ten clones account for roughly 30% of the sample. The sequenced sample was PBMCs. These receptors all come from a woman in her forties or fifties with HTLV-1-associated myelopathy (HAM/TSP).

This clonotype was recorded many times. The genes are TRBV5-1 and TRBJ2-5, with 14 bases lining up with TRBD2. The CDR3 has 20 amino acids. V gave up 1 base and J gave up 0 bases; unmatched junction bases: 11. Germline lookup yields CDR1 SGHRS and CDR2 YFSETQ. The CDR3 region has the DNA TGCGCCAGCAGCTTGACCACTAGGACTAGCGGGGGGACGTACCAAGAGACCCAGTACTTC. Translating it yields CASSLTTRTSGGTYQETQYF.

This clonotype was seen at least ten times. The CDR3: CASSNRGSYGYTF. CDR3 bases: TGCGCCAGCAGCAATCGGGGATCCTATGGCTACACCTTC. The rearrangement joins TRBV5-1 to TRBJ1-2; D remains unclear. This CDR3 is 13 amino acids long. Trimming left V 4 bases short and J 4 bases short, with 11 bases between. Germline assignment: CDR1 SGHRS and CDR2 YFSETQ.

This clonotype was observed at least ten times. This chain links TRBV24-1 with TRBJ2-3; TRBD2 might be the D (6 bases). The CDR3 totals 17 residues. Trimming stripped 7 bases from V and 0 bases from J, with 19 bases between. Germline lookup yields CDR1 KGHDR and CDR2 SFDVKD. The CDR3 DNA is TGTGCCACCAGGGGGGGACGGCACGCGACTAGCACAGATACGCAGTATTTT. Translated: CATRGGRHATSTDTQYF.

This clonotype was seen many times. The rearrangement uses TRBV20-1 and TRBJ1-1; D is undetermined. V was clipped by 0 bases and J by 5 bases, with 13 bases between them. CDR3 size: 14 residues. Germline V gives CDR1 DFQATT, CDR2 SNEGSKA (reference sequence). CDR3 bases: TGCAGTGCTAGAGATCAAGAGGGTTGGACTGAAGCTTTCTTT. Residues: CSARDQEGWTEAFF.

In this sample, this clonotype turned up many times. The chain carries TRBV20-1 and TRBJ1-1; 9 nucleotides agree with TRBD1. CDR3 length: 14 residues. The ends lost 6 bases at V and 6 bases at J; junction bases unmatched: 11. The germline CDR1 and CDR2 sequences are DFQATT and SNEGSKA (reference sequence). The CDR3 spells CSARTGAKAAEAFF. CDR3 nucleotide sequence: TGCAGTGCACGGACAGGGGCCAAGGCGGCTGAAGCTTTCTTT.

This clonotype was counted many times. The V and J genes are TRBV7-9 and TRBJ2-1; 7 bases map to TRBD1. This CDR3 has 14 residues. Germline CDR1 and CDR2: SEHNR and FQNEAQ (reference sequence). Trimming removed 5 bases from V and 6 bases from J; junction bases left unmatched: 7. CDR3 loop: CASSARTGVNEQFF. CDR3 nucleotide sequence: TGTGCCAGCAGCGCCCGGACAGGAGTCAATGAGCAGTTCTTC.

In this sample, this clonotype is medium-sized (0.01 to 0.1%). The gene calls are TRBV5-1 and TRBJ2-2; tentative D call: TRBD2 (5 bases). Between the trimmed V and J ends, which lost 5 bases and 1 base, there was a span of 9 bases. Germline CDR1 SGHRS, CDR2 YFSETQ. The CDR3 loop spans 14 amino acids. The CDR3, as DNA: TGCGCCAGCAGGAGGGTCCGGAACACCGGGGAGCTGTTTTTT. Translating it yields CASRRVRNTGELFF.

This clonotype was observed many times. This rearrangement joins TRBV4-1 to TRBJ1-1; D gene uncertain. The CDR3 is 17 amino acids. Germline lookup yields CDR1 MGHRA and CDR2 YSYEKL. Trimming pared 1 base from V and 1 base from J, leaving 16 bases between. Here the CDR3 reads CASSQVGLGVGNTEAFF. As DNA, the CDR3 is TGCGCCAGCAGCCAAGTGGGTTTAGGAGTCGGGAACACTGAAGCTTTCTTT.

V usage is TRBV7-2 and J usage is TRBJ2-6; D is unclear. The CDR3 has 16 amino acids. Germline V gives CDR1 SGHTA, CDR2 FQGNSA. The V end was cut by 5 bases, the J end by 2 bases, with 13 bases between. DNA for the CDR3: TGTGCCAGCAGCACCTCAGGAAACGCTGGGGCCAACGTCCTGACTTTC. Amino acid sequence: CASSTSGNAGANVLTF.

This clonotype was seen at least ten times. This chain joins TRBV27 and TRBJ1-1, with 8 positions matching TRBD1. J lost 6 bases, V lost 3 bases, and 15 bases had no gene match. This CDR3 is built from 17 residues. Looked up from germline, CDR1 is MNHEY and CDR2 is SMNVEV (reference sequence). CDR3 DNA: TGTGCCAGCAGTTTCATACAGGGGGAAGGGGTTTTCGCTGAAGCTTTCTTT. It is translated as CASSFIQGEGVFAEAFF.

Note on this clonotype: Just one base apart from a much larger clone, this may be a read error. V gene TRBV7-8 combines with J gene TRBJ2-1; 9 bases line up with TRBD1. Germline V lookup: CDR1 SGHVS, CDR2 FQNEAQ. With 7 bases clipped from V and 6 bases from J, the junction kept 10 bases outside the gene matches. This CDR3 has 15 amino acids. The CDR3 loop is CASKASGTGFNEQFF. CDR3 DNA: TGTGCCAGCAAGGCGTCCGGGACAGGGTTCAATGAGCAGTTCTTC.

Many counts were recorded for this clonotype. This rearrangement joins TRBV20-1 to TRBJ1-1, with 10 nucleotides matching TRBD1. CDR1 is DFQATT, CDR2 SNEGSKA, per germline (reference sequence). The CDR3 loop spans 15 amino acids. The trim removed 1 base at V and 9 bases at J, leaving 11 bases unmatched. The CDR3 reads CSARGQGADLSKAFF. The CDR3 nucleotides are TGCAGTGCTAGAGGACAGGGGGCGGATTTATCCAAAGCTTTCTTT.

This clonotype was recorded at least ten times. J is TRBJ1-5 and V is TRBV7-8; D perhaps matches TRBD1 (6 bases). V was pared by 4 bases and J by 6 bases, with 19 bases between. Germline V CDR1 and CDR2: SGHVS, FQNEAQ. The CDR3 runs to 16 residues. The CDR3 sequence: CASSWDGGLVGQPQHF. The CDR3 region has the DNA TGTGCCAGCAGCTGGGATGGGGGGCTGGTGGGTCAGCCCCAGCATTTT.

This clonotype was counted at least ten times. The rearrangement links TRBV7-2 to TRBJ2-7; D call uncertain. The length of the CDR3 is 15 residues. The V gene's germline CDR1 is SGHTA and CDR2 FQGNSA. V lost 0 bases to trimming and J lost 0 bases, with 9 bases between them. In nucleotides, the CDR3 is TGTGCCAGCAGCTTAGCCTCGACAAGCTCCTACGAGCAGTACTTC. This translates into CASSLASTSSYEQYF.

The sample holds many counts of this clonotype. The rearrangement links TRBV6-2 or TRBV6-3 to TRBJ1-2; D may be TRBD1 (5 bases). Germline V gene sequence: CDR1 MNHEY, CDR2 SVGEGT. The ends were cut back, 7 bases at V and 7 bases at J, with 19 bases in the middle. There are 14 residues in the CDR3. CDR3 nucleotide sequence: TGTGCCAGCACCCACGGGGGGGGACGACGTGGCTACACCTTC. Translation gives CASTHGGGRRGYTF.

This clonotype occurred many times. The V and J genes are TRBV5-1 and TRBJ2-5; D is perhaps TRBD2 (5 bases). The CDR3 is 13 amino acids. CDR1 is SGHRS, CDR2 YFSETQ, per germline. V dropped 2 bases and J dropped 5 bases, with 10 bases sitting between them. CDR3 bases: TGCGCCAGCAGCTTACACGGAGGCGAGACCCAGTACTTC. Translating gives CASSLHGGETQYF.

This clonotype appeared a few times. The chain carries TRBV4-1 and TRBJ1-5, with TRBD1 matching 8 bases. The CDR3 length is 19 residues. Per the germline V gene, CDR1 is MGHRA and CDR2 is YSYEKL. Trimming at V came to 0 bases and at J to 0 bases, leaving 10 bases not matched to a gene. DNA of the CDR3: TGCGCCAGCAGCCAAGAGGGCAGGGGGCCCCTTTATAGCAATCAGCCCCAGCATTTT. Its protein product is CASSQEGRGPLYSNQPQHF.